These T cell receptor beta chains were read from a single sample in a study of post-analysis software for immune sequencing data. TCRdb re-called the PCR reads through MiXCR, storing one row per CDR3 protein. This table has roughly 570,000 distinct CDR3 sequences, 34% appearing once. The source material was blood. These receptors originate from a girl younger than 18 with multiple sclerosis. Both conserved end residues are trimmed from each CDR3.

J gene,V gene,CDR3 protein
TRBJ1-5,TRBV3-1,ASSRLGQPQH
TRBJ2-1,TRBV5-1,ASSLGGTGNEQF
TRBJ1-5,TRBV5-1,ASSLDGQPQH
TRBJ1-5,TRBV6-5,ASSPGANQPQH
TRBJ2-3,TRBV11-2,ASSLVTWDRAEDTQY
TRBJ2-3,TRBV10-3,AISPGQSGDTQY
TRBJ2-7,TRBV6-1,ASSGNRGYEQY
TRBJ1-2,TRBV7-2,ASDRDTLDYGYT
TRBJ2-3,TRBV27,ASSLSLPPGGDTQY
TRBJ2-5,TRBV24-1,ATSDFGSRGETQY
TRBJ2-1,TRBV10-3,AISVRDITYNEQF
TRBJ1-6,TRBV20-1,SAVRGSYNSPLH
TRBJ1-2,TRBV14,ASSQAGLGYT
TRBJ2-3,TRBV7-2,ASSLARPWADTQY
TRBJ2-5,TRBV18,ASSPATSRGETQY
TRBJ2-3,TRBV7-9,ASGFPGQGVSDTQY
TRBJ1-2,TRBV20-1,SVDRANYGYT
TRBJ1-1,TRBV21-1,ARRTDGSTEAF
.,TRBV5-6,ASSFFSGQGLSGETQY
TRBJ2-5,TRBV20-1,SARGEQGASETQY
TRBJ1-6,TRBV7-9,ASSKQTGVSPLH
TRBJ1-2,TRBV20-1,GRDTLTYGYT
TRBJ1-4,TRBV10-3,AISEWNLGTRTDEKLF
TRBJ1-1,TRBV4-1,ASSQFRPRVTEAF
TRBJ1-2,TRBV5-1,ASSTGRGYT
TRBJ2-3,TRBV18,ASSPQGSRTDTQY
TRBJ1-2,TRBV7-9,ASSFPAFYGYT
TRBJ1-1,TRBV27,ASGWGSGTEAF
TRBJ2-3,TRBV5-1,ASSLRGTATDTQY
TRBJ2-7,TRBV6-5,ASSPGTQSNNEQY
TRBJ2-5,TRBV10-3,AISESPGTQETQY
TRBJ1-1,TRBV7-9,ASSRDREAEAF
TRBJ1-6,TRBV7-6,ASAFSSAGTPYNSPLH
TRBJ2-3,TRBV11-2,ASSLDRTSGGDTQY
TRBJ2-5,TRBV10-3,AISGNGAGQYGEQY
TRBJ1-2,TRBV6-6,ASSPDGTRGYT
TRBJ2-3,TRBV5-1,TSSLGRRGRTDTQY
TRBJ1-4,TRBV20-1,SAPDNEKLF
TRBJ2-3,TRBV28,ASSLLGGDTQY
TRBJ2-7,TRBV2,ASTGDSDEQY
TRBJ1-2,TRBV5-1,ASSEGQGAGQGYT
TRBJ2-3,TRBV4-1,ATARGFTDTQY
TRBJ1-1,TRBV6-5,ASSYPRGTEAF
TRBJ2-7,TRBV3-1,ASRRAGPSYEQY
TRBJ2-2,TRBV7-3,ASSLTQAAGELF
TRBJ1-1,TRBV29-1,SVDLPHGNTEAF